The entry that follows covers one T cell receptor (beta chain) sequence. What it binds is unknown. Germline values: CDR1 LGHNA, CDR2 YSLEER. The V end lost 1 base, the J end lost 7 bases, and 14 bases lay between the germline ends. The CDR3 totals 15 residues. Time point described: 6 months of natalizumab therapy. Samples T1 and T2 were drawn at 6 and 12 months of therapy, respectively. The source of the sample is a study of multiple sclerosis patients with progressive multifocal leukoencephalopathy. Study results and caveats: Lower normalized Shannon entropy suggested reduced TRB diversity in most PML patients. Whether JC virus or general immunocompromise explains the findings remained unclear. Clones expanded at PML were already present before and during natalizumab.

Clones were sequenced by immunoSEQ multiplex PCR, and TCRdb holds only the in-frame ones, with some missing. This table has tens of thousands of clones, around nine tenths appearing once. The clonotype originates from a human donor with multiple sclerosis. The starting material was PBMCs, obtained from a patient treated with natalizumab. This chain links TRBV4-3 with TRBJ2-1; the D is unclear. The CDR3 here is CASSQGLAEGNEQFF. The CDR3 coding sequence is TGCGCCAGCAGCCAAGGCCTGGCGGAAGGGAATGAGCAGTTCTTC.